These 8 T cell receptor beta chains were all obtained from the same sample, sequenced in a study of shared clonotypes between healthy human individuals. Produced via immunoSEQ multiplex PCR; TCRdb's table is partial and in-frame only. The table records some 530,000 clones, over 70% of them present only once. Sequenced sample: PBMCs. Every receptor here comes from a woman aged 40 to 55 in good health. Some clones in this sample may be carry-over from other donors' samples.

V gene TRBV18 combines with J gene TRBJ2-1; 12 nucleotides align to TRBD2. With V trimmed by 2 bases and J by 3 bases, 8 bases remained unmatched. The CDR3 has 18 amino acids. Germline V gene data show CDR1 as KGHSH and CDR2 as LQKENI. CDR3: CASSPKQTSGSFYNEQFF. CDR3 nucleotide sequence: TGTGCCAGCTCACCAAAACAGACTAGCGGGAGTTTCTACAATGAGCAGTTCTTC.

The chain is built from TRBV7-6 and TRBJ2-5; unclear D gene. The V gene's germline CDR1 is SGHVS and CDR2 FNYEAQ. The ends were cut back, 5 bases at V and 7 bases at J, with 14 bases in the middle. This CDR3 has 13 amino acids. The CDR3 loop reads CASSPEYLGTQYF. Written as DNA, the CDR3 is TGTGCCAGCAGCCCGGAGTACTTGGGGACCCAGTACTTC.

Concerning this clone: With a far larger clone one base away, a read error is the likely cause. The chain uses TRBV5-6 and TRBJ1-5; 9 nucleotides match TRBD1. Per the germline V gene, CDR1 is SGHDT and CDR2 is YYEEEE. The CDR3 runs to 15 residues. V was clipped by 6 bases and J by 2 bases; unmatched bases: 6. DNA for the CDR3: TGTGCCAGCAACTCGGGACAGGGTGGCAATCAGCCCCAGCATTTT. Amino acid sequence: CASNSGQGGNQPQHF.

This clone was seen only once. The chain links TRBV7-3 to TRBJ2-2; D perhaps matches TRBD1 (6 bases). The V end lost 5 bases, the J end lost 3 bases, and 10 bases lay between the germline ends. CDR1 is SGHTA and CDR2 is FQGTGA in the germline V gene. The length of the CDR3 is 14 residues. The CDR3 sequence: CASSPSGDTGELFF. The CDR3 DNA follows: TGTGCCAGCAGCCCATCAGGGGACACCGGGGAGCTGTTTTTT.

This chain links TRBV29-1 with TRBJ2-3, with 7 positions matching TRBD1. V dropped 4 bases and J dropped 5; count of bases not matched to a gene: 9. CDR3 length: 14 amino acids. Germline CDR1 is SQVTM and CDR2 is ANQGSEA. The CDR3 nucleotides are TGCAGCGTTGGACAGGGTTTAGGAGTAGATACGCAGTATTTT. Encoded protein: CSVGQGLGVDTQYF.

The V call is TRBV5-1, the J call TRBJ2-5; 7 bases are a match to TRBD2. V lost 4 bases and J lost 4; bases outside the gene matches: 10. Germline V gives CDR1 SGHRS, CDR2 YFSETQ. The CDR3 sequence is 15 residues long. CDR3 in amino acids: CASSTSGTGGETQYF. Here the CDR3 DNA reads TGCGCCAGCAGCACTTCCGGGACGGGGGGAGAGACCCAGTACTTC.

The chain uses TRBV5-1 and TRBJ2-1, with 10 bases identical to TRBD2. CDR3 length equals 16 residues. With 0 bases clipped from V and 3 bases from J, the junction kept 3 bases outside the gene matches. CDR1 and CDR2 (germline): SGHRS, YFSETQ. The CDR3 DNA follows: TGCGCCAGCAGCTTGGTCCCTAGCGGGGGCTACAATGAGCAGTTCTTC. Its translation is CASSLVPSGGYNEQFF.

The chain recombines TRBV9 with TRBJ2-5, with D unresolved. V lost 6 bases to trimming and J lost 5 bases, with 14 bases between them. Germline V gene sequence: CDR1 SGDLS, CDR2 YYNGEE. The CDR3 has 13 amino acids. The CDR3 sequence: CASNRFPDETQYF. The CDR3 DNA reads TGTGCCAGCAACCGTTTCCCGGATGAGACCCAGTACTTC.